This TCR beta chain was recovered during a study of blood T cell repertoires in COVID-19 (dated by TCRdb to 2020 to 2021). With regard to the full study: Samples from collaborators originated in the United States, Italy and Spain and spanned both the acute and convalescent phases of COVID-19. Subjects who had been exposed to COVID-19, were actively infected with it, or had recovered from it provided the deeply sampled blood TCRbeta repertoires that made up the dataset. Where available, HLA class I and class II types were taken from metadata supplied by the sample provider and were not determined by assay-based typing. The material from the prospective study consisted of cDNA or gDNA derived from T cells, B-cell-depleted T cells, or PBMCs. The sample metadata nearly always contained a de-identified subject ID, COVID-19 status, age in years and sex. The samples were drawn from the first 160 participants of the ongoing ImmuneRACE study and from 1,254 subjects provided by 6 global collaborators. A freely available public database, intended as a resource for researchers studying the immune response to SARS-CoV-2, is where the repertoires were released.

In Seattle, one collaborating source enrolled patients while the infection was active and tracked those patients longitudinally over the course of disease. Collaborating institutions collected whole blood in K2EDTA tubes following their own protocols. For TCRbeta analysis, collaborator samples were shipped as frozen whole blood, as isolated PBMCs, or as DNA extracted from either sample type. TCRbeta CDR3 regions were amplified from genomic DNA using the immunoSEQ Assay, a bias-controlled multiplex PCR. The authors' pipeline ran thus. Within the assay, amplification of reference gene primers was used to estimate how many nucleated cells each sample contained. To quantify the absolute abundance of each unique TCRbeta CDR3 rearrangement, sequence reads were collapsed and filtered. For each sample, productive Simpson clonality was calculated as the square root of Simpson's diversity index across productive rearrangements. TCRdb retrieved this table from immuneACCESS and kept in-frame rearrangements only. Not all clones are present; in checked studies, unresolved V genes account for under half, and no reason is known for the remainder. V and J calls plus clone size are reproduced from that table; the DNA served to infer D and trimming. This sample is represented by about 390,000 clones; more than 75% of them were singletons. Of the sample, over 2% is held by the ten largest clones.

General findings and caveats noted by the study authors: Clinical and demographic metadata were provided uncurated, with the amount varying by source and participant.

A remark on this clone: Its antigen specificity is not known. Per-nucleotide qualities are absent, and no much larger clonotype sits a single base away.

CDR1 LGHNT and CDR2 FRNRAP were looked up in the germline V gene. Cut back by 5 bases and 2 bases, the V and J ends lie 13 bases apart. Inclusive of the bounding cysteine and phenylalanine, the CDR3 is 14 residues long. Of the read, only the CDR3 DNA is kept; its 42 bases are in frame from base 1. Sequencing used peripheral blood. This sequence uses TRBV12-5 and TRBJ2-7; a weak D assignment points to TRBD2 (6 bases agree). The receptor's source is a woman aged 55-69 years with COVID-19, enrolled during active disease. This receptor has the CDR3 CASGPGTGAYEQYF. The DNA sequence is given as TGTGCTAGTGGTCCTGGGACGGGAGCCTACGAGCAGTACTTC.